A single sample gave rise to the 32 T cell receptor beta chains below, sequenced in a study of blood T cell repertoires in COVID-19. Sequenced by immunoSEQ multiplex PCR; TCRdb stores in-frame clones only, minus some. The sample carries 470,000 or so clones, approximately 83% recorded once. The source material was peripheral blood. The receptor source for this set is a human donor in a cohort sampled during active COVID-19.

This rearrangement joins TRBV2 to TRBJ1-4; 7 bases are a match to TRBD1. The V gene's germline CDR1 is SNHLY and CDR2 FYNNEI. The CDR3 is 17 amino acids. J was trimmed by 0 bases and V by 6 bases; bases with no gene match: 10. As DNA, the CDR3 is TGTGCCAGCAGGTCACAGGGGCCCGGCGCAACTAATGAAAAACTGTTTTTT. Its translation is CASRSQGPGATNEKLFF.

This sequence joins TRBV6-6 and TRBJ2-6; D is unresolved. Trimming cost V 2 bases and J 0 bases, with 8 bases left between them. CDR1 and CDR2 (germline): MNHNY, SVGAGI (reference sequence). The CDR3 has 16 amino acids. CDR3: CASSYAVTSGANVLTF. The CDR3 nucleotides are TGTGCCAGCAGTTACGCGGTAACCTCTGGGGCCAACGTCCTGACTTTC.

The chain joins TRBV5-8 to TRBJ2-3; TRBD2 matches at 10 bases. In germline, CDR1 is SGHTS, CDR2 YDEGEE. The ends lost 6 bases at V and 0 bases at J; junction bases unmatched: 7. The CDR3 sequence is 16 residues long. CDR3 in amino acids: CASTLLAGISTDTQYF. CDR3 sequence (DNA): TGTGCCAGCACCCTACTAGCGGGGATTAGCACAGATACGCAGTATTTT.

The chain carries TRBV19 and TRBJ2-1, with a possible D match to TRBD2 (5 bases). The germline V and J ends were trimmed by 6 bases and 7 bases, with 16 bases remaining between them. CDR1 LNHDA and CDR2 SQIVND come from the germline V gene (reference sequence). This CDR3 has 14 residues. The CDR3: CASRKDPSLNEQFF. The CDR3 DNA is TGTGCCAGTAGGAAAGATCCTAGCCTTAATGAGCAGTTCTTC.

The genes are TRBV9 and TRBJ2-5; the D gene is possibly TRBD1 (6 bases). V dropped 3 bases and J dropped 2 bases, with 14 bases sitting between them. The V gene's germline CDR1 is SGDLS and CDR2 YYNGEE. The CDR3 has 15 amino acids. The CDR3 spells CASSARPDRQETQYF. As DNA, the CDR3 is TGTGCCAGCAGCGCGAGACCGGACAGACAAGAGACCCAGTACTTC. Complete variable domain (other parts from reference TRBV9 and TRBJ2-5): DSGVTQTPKHLITATGQRVTLRCSPRSGDLSVYWYQQSLDQGLQFLIQYYNGEERAKGNILERFSAQQFPDLHSELNLSSLELGDSALYFCASSARPDRQETQYFGPGTRLLVL.

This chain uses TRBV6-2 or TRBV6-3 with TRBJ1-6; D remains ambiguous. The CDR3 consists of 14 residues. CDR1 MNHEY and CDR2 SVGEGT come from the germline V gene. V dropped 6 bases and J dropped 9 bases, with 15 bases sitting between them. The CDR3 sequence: CASSVDSIGSPLHF. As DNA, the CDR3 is TGTGCCAGCAGCGTGGACTCGATAGGTTCACCCCTCCACTTT.

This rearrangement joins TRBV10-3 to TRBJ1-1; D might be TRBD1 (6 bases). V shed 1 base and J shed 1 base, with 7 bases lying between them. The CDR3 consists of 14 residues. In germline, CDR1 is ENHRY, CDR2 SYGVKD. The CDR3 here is CAISEYRENTEAFF. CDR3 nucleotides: TGTGCCATCAGTGAGTACAGGGAGAACACTGAAGCTTTCTTT.

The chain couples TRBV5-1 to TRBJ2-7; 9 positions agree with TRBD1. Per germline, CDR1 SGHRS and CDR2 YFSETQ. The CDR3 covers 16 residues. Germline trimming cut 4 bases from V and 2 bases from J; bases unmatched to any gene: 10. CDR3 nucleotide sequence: TGCGCCAGCAGCCCGGACGGACAGGGGTTAGCCTACGAGCAGTACTTC. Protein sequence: CASSPDGQGLAYEQYF.

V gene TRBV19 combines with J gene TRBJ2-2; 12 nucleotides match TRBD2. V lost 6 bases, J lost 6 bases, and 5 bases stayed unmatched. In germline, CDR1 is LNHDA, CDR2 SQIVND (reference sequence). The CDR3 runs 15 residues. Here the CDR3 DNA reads TGTGCCAGTAGACTAGCGGGAGGTGGGGCCGGGGAGCTGTTTTTT. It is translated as CASRLAGGGAGELFF. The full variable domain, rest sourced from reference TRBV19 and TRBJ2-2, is DGGITQSPKYLFRKEGQNVTLSCEQNLNHDAMYWYRQDPGQGLRLIYYSQIVNDFQKGDIAEGYSVSREKKESFPLTVTSAQKNPTAFYLCASRLAGGGAGELFFGEGSRLTVL.

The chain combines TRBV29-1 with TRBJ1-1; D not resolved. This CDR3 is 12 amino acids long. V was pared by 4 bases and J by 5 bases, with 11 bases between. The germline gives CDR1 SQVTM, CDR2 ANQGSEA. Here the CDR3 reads CSVVIDETEAFF. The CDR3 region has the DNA TGCAGCGTTGTAATCGATGAGACTGAAGCTTTCTTT. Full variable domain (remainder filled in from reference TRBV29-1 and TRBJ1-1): SAVISQKPSRDICQRGTSLTIQCQVDSQVTMMFWYRQQPGQSLTLIATANQGSEATYESGFVIDKFPISRPNLTFSTLTVSNMSPEDSSIYLCSVVIDETEAFFGQGTRLTVV.

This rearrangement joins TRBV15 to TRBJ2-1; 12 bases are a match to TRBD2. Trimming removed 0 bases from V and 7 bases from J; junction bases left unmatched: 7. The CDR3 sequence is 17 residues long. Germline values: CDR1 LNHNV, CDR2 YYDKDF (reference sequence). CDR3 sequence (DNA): TGTGCCACCAGCAGAGAGCGACTAGCGGGAGCTCGGAATGAGCAGTTCTTC. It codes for CATSRERLAGARNEQFF.

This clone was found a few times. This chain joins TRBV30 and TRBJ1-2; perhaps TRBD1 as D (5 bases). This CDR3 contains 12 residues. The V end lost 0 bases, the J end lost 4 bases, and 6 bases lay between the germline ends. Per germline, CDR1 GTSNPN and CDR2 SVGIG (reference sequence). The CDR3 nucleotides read TGTGCCTGGAGTGTAGACAGCTATGGCTACACCTTC. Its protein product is CAWSVDSYGYTF.

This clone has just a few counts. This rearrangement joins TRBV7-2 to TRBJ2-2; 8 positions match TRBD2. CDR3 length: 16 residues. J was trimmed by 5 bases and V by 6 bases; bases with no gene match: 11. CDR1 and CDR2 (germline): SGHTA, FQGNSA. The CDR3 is CASRPPGLANTGELFF. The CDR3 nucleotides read TGTGCCAGCAGGCCCCCCGGACTAGCAAATACCGGGGAGCTGTTTTTT.

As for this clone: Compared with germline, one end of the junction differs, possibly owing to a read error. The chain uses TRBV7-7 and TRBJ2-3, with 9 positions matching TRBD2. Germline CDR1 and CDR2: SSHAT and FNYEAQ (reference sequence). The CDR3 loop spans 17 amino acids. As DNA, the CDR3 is TGTGCTAGCAGCCCCGAGCTAGCGGGGTTTGGCACAGATACGCAGTATTTT. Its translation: CASSPELAGFGTDTQYF.

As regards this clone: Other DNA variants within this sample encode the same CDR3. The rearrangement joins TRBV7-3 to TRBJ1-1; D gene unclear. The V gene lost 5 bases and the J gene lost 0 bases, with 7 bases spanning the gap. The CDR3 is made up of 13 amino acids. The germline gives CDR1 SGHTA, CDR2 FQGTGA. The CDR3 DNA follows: TGTGCCAGCAGCCCCAGTGTGAACACTGAAGCTTTCTTT. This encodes CASSPSVNTEAFF.

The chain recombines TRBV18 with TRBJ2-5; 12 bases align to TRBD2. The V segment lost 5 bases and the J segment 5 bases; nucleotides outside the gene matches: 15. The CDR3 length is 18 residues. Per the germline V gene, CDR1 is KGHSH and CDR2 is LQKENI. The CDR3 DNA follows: TGTGCCAGCTCATCCAGACTAGCGGGAGAGGGGGGTCGGGAGACCCAGTACTTC. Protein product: CASSSRLAGEGGRETQYF.

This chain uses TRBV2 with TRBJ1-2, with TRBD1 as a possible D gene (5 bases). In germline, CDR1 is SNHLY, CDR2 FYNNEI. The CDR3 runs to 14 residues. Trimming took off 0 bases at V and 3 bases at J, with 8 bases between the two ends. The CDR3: CASSEAKGDYGYTF. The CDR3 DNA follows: TGTGCCAGCAGTGAAGCAAAAGGGGACTATGGCTACACCTTC.

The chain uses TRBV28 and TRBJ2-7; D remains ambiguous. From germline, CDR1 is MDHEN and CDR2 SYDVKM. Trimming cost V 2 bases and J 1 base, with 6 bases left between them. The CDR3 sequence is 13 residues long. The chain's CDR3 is CASSLARSYEQYF. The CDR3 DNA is TGTGCCAGCAGTTTAGCCAGGTCCTACGAGCAGTACTTC.

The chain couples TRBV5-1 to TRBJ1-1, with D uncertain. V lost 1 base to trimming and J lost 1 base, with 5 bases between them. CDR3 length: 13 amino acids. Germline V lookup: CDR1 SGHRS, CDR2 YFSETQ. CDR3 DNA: TGCGCCAGCAGCTTGCGGGGGAACACTGAAGCTTTCTTT. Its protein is CASSLRGNTEAFF.

The CDR3 sequence is CASSIAGSIGDTQYF. In DNA form, the CDR3 reads TGTGCCAGTAGTATAGCCGGGAGTATCGGAGATACGCAGTATTTT. The J gene is TRBJ2-3, the V gene TRBV19, with D perhaps TRBD2 (6 bases). CDR3 length equals 15 residues. The germline V and J ends were trimmed by 1 base and 5 bases, with 13 bases remaining between them. Germline V CDR1 and CDR2: LNHDA, SQIVND (reference sequence).

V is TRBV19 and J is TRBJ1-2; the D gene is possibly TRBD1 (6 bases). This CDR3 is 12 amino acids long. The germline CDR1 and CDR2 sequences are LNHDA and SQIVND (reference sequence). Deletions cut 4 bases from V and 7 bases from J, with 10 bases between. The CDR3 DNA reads TGTGCCAGTAGTAAACAGGGCTTTGGCTACACCTTC. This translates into CASSKQGFGYTF.

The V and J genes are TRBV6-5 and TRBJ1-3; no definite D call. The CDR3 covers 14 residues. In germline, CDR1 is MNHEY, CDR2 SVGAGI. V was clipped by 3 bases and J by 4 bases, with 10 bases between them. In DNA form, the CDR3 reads TGTGCCAGCAGTTATCGGTTGGGCGGAAACACCATATATTTT. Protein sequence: CASSYRLGGNTIYF.

The CDR3 nucleotides are TGTGCCAGCAGTGACAGGCCGGCTGGGGCCAACGTCCTGACTTTC. Its protein is CASSDRPAGANVLTF. V usage is TRBV6-1 and J usage is TRBJ2-6; D unresolved. The CDR3 contains 15 residues. The germline V gene encodes CDR1 MNHNS and CDR2 SASEGT. V lost 3 bases to trimming and J lost 2 bases, with 8 bases between them.

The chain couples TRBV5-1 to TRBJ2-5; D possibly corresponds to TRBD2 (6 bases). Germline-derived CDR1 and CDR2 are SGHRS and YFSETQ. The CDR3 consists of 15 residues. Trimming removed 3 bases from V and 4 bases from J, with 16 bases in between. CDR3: CASSWVGLEGETQYF. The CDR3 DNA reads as TGCGCCAGCAGCTGGGTCGGACTGGAGGGAGAGACCCAGTACTTC.

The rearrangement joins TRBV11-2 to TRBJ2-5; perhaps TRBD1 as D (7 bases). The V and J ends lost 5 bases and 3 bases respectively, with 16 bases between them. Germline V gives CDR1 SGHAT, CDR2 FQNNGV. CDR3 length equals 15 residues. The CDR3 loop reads CASSPFTGEEETQYF. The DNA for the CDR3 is TGTGCCAGCAGCCCCTTTACAGGGGAGGAAGAGACCCAGTACTTC.

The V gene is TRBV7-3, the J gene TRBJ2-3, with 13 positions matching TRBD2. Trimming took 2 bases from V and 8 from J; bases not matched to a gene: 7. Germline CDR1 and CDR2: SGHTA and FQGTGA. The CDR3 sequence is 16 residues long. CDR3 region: CASSLRTSGSVGTQYF. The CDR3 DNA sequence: TGTGCCAGCAGCTTACGGACTAGCGGGAGCGTCGGTACGCAGTATTTT.

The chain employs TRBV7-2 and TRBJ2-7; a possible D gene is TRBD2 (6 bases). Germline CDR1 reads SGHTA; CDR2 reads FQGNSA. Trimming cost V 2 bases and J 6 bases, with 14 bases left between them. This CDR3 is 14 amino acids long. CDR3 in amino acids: CASSLTTGRREQYF. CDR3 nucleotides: TGTGCCAGCAGCTTAACAACGGGGAGGCGCGAGCAGTACTTC.

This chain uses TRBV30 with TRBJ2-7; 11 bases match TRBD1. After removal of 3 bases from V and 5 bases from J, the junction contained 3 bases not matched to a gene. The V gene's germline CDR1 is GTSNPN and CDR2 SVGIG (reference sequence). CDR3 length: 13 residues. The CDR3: CAWRDRGLNEQYF. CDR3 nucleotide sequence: TGTGCCTGGAGGGACAGGGGGCTGAACGAGCAGTACTTC.

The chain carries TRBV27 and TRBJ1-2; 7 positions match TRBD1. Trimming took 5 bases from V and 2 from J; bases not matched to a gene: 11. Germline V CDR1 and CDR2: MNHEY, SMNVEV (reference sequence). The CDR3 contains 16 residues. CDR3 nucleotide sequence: TGTGCCAGCAGTCCCCAAAGCGCACAGGGGAACTATGGCTACACCTTC. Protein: CASSPQSAQGNYGYTF.

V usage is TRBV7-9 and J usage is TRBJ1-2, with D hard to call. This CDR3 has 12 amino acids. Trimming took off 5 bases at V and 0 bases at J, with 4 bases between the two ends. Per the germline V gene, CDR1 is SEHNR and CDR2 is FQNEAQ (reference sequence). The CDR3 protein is CASSNSNYGYTF. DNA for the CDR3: TGTGCCAGCAGCAACTCTAACTATGGCTACACCTTC.

The CDR3 is CASSARLAGTGELFF. The CDR3 DNA reads as TGTGCCAGCAGCGCGAGACTAGCGGGTACCGGGGAGCTGTTTTTT. This chain uses TRBV9 with TRBJ2-2, with 10 positions matching TRBD2. V was clipped by 3 bases and J by 5 bases; unmatched bases: 4. Germline loops: CDR1 SGDLS, CDR2 YYNGEE. The CDR3 has 15 amino acids.

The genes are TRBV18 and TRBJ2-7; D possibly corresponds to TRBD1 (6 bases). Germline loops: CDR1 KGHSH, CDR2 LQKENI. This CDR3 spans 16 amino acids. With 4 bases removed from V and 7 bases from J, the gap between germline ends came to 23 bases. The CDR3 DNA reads TGTGCCAGCTCACAGGAGATACAGGGAGTCCGATTGGAGCAGTACTTC. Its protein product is CASSQEIQGVRLEQYF.